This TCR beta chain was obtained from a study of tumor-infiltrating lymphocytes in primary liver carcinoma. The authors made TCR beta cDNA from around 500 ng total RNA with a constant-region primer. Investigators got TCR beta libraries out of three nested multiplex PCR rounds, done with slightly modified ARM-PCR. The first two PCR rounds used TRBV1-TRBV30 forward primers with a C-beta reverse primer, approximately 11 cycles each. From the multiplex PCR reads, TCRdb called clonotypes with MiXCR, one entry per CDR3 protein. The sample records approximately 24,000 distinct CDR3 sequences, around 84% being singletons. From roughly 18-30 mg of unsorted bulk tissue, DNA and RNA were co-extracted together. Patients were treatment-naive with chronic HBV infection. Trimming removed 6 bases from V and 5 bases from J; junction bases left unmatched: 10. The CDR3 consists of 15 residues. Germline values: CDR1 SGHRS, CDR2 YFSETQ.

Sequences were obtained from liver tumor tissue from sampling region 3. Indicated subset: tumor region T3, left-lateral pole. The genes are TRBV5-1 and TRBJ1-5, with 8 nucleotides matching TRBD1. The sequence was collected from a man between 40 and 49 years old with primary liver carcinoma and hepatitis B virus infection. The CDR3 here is CASNPGHRGDQPQHF. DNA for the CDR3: TGCGCCAGCAACCCAGGGCACAGGGGGGATCAGCCCCAGCATTTT.